This TCR beta chain originates from a study of T cell responses to AZD1222 COVID-19 vaccine. Study outcomes and limitations: Scientists sampled the repertoires only once the peak T cell response had passed. Clonal diversity was possibly underestimated; the donors were predominantly white British and more often female. Spike-wide coverage was observed for vaccine-associated CD4 TCRs, with dominant responses at 160-218 and 743-854.

The ends were cut back, 4 bases at V and 4 bases at J, with 7 bases in the middle. The CDR3 consists of 13 residues. Sequenced by immunoSEQ multiplex PCR; TCRdb stores in-frame clones only, minus some. Counted here are approximately 190,000 clones, 90% to 95% occurring once; the ten biggest clones make up 0.95% to 1.1%. About this clone itself: Its matching antigen is unknown.

The sequences come from peripheral blood, collected 28 days after the second AZD1222 dose. This chain connects TRBV12-3 or TRBV12-4 to TRBJ1-4; D ambiguous. The sequence was collected from an adult who received the AZD1222 COVID-19 vaccine. The CDR3 nucleotides read TGTGCCAGCAGTTCGGTGAATAATGAAAAACTGTTTTTT. Translation: CASSSVNNEKLFF.